There are a few counts of the clone carrying this T cell receptor beta chain. Antigen specificity is unknown. The source of the sample is a study of radiotherapy plus CTLA-4 blockade in lung cancer. Study at large: Objective responses arose in around a sixth of patients, and over 25% experienced disease control. Study observations and caveats: TCR clones originating in tumors grew in number in blood after radiotherapy plus ipilimumab.

Trimming cost V 8 bases and J 3 bases; bases outside gene matches: 1. This CDR3 spans 12 amino acids. Looked up from germline, CDR1 is ENHRY and CDR2 is SYGVKD. TCRdb keeps only in-frame clones here, not all; method: immunoSEQ multiplex PCR. The table shows about 98,000 clones, with 75% to 90% occurring only once. This specimen was peripheral blood, taken from a patient treated with radiotherapy plus ipilimumab. V gene TRBV10-3 combines with J gene TRBJ1-1, with 9 positions matching TRBD1. The sequence derives from a human donor with non-small cell lung cancer who had a partial response to radiotherapy plus ipilimumab. CDR3 bases: TGTGCCATCGGGGACAGGGACACTGAAGCTTTCTTT. Its protein is CAIGDRDTEAFF.